The text below deals with one T cell receptor (beta chain). Its antigen remains unknown. The assay was immunoSEQ multiplex PCR, and TCRdb's table has in-frame clones only and misses some. The data hold about 76,000 clones, with about 81% observed a single time. V shed 5 bases and J shed 5 bases, with 15 bases lying between them. Looked up from germline, CDR1 is SGHTA and CDR2 is FQGNSA. The CDR3 covers 14 residues. The data are from a study of T cells in localized non-small cell lung cancer. General observations from the study: Sequencing involved a lone tumor region, leaving heterogeneity possible.

The rearrangement links TRBV7-2 to TRBJ2-5, with a tentative D call TRBD1 (6 bases). The TCR originated in a female donor of 60 years or more with stage I lung adenocarcinoma. This sample comprised peripheral blood, obtained before any cancer treatment. The CDR3 protein is CASSRTGPGETQYF. CDR3 DNA: TGTGCCAGCAGCCGTACAGGGCCGGGGGAGACCCAGTACTTC.